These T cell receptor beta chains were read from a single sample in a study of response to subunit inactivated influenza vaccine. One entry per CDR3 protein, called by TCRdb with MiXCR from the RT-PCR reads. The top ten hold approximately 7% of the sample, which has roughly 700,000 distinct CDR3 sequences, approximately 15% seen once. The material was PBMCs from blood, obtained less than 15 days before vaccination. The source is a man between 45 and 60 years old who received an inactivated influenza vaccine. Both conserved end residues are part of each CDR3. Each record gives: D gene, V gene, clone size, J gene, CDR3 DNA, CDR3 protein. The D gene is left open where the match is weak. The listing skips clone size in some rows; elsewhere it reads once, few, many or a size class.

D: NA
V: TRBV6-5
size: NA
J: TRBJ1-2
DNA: TGTGCCAGCAGTTATAGCAGGGGAGGCTATGGCTACACCTTC
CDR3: CASSYSRGGYGYTF

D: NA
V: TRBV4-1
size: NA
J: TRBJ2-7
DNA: TGCGCCAGCAGCCAAGGTCCTCCCAGCTCCTACGAGCAGTACTTC
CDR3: CASSQGPPSSYEQYF

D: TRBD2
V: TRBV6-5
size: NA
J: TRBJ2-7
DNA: TGTGCCAGCAGTTACCCTTGGTCGGGAGGGGGACTCTACGAGCAGTACTTC
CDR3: CASSYPWSGGGLYEQYF

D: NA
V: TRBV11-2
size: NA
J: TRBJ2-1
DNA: TGTGCCAGCAGCTTATGGGTTGGGGGTTTTGACAATGAGCAGTTCTTC
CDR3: CASSLWVGGFDNEQFF

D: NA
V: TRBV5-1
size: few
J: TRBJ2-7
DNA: TGCGCCAGCAGCTTGGATCCGGGAGCCCCTTCCGGCGAGCAGTACTTC
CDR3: CASSLDPGAPSGEQYF

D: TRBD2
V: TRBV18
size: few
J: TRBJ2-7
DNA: TGTGCCAGCTCACCTATAAGCGGGAGATACGAGCAGTACTTC
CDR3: CASSPISGRYEQYF

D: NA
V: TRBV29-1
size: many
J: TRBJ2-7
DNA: TGCAGCGTTGAACAAGCCTACGAGCAGTACTTC
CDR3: CSVEQAYEQYF

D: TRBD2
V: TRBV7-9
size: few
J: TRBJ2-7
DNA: TGTGCCAGCAGCCAACCGACTAGCGGGGTGGGCGAGCAGTACTTC
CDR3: CASSQPTSGVGEQYF

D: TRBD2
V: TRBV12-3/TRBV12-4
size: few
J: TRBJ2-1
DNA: TGTGCCAGCAGTTTAGGACTAGCGGGAGTAACTGGTCAGTTCTTC
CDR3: CASSLGLAGVTGQFF

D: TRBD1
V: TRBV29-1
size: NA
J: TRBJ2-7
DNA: TGCAGCGTTGAAGTTCCTCCGGGACAGGGCTACGAGCAGTACTTC
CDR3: CSVEVPPGQGYEQYF

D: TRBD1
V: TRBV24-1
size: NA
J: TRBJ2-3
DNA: TGTGCCACCAGTGATCGGAGACAGGGAGATAGCACAGATACGCAGTATTTT
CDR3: CATSDRRQGDSTDTQYF

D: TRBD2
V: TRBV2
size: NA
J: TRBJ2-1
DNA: TGTGCCAGCAAGGGGACTAGCGGGAGAGGGTCCTACAATGAGCAGTTCTTC
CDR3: CASKGTSGRGSYNEQFF

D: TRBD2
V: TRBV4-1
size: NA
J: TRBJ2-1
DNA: TGCGCCAGCAGCCAATTTAGCGGGAGGAAGCTTGAGCAGTTCTTC
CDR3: CASSQFSGRKLEQFF

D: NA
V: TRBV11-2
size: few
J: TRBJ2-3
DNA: TGTGCCAGCAGCGAAGGACAGTGGGGAAATACGCAGTATTTT
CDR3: CASSEGQWGNTQYF

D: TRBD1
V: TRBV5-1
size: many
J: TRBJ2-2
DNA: TGCGCCAGCAGGTTGGGACAGTCAGACTGGGAGCTGTTTTTT
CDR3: CASRLGQSDWELFF

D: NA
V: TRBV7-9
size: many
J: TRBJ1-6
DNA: TGTGCCAGCAGCTCGTCTAATTCACCCCTCCACTTT
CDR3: CASSSSNSPLHF

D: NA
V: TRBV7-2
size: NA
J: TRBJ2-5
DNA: TGTGCCAGCAGTCCTGCGACTAGGTTGGGAGGAGAGACCCAGTACTTC
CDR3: CASSPATRLGGETQYF

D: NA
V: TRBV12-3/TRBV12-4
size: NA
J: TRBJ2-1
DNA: TGTGCCAGCAGTTGGGGGGGCCCCCGCAACAATGAGCAGTTCTTC
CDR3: CASSWGGPRNNEQFF

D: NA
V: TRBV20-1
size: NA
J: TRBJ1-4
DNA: TGCAGTGCTAGAACACCAACTAATGAAAAACTGTTTTTT
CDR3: CSARTPTNEKLFF

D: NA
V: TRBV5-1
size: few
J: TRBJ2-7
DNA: TGCGCCAGCAGAGGCACACCCGAGGCCTACGAGCAGTACTTC
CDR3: CASRGTPEAYEQYF

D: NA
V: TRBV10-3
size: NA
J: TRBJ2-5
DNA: TGTGCCATCAGTGAGTCGTTAGGGCTGAAAAAAGAGACCCAGTACTTC
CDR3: CAISESLGLKKETQYF

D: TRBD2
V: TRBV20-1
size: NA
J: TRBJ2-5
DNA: TGCAGTGCTAGACGAGGACTAGCGGGATTTGGAGAGACCCAGTACTTC
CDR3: CSARRGLAGFGETQYF

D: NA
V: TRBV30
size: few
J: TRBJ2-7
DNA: TGTGCCTGGAGCGTAATCGGGGACAACTCCTACGAGCAGTACTTC
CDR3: CAWSVIGDNSYEQYF

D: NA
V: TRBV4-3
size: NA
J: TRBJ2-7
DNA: TGCGCCAGCAGCGCCGGGGTGAGCTCCTACGAGCAGTACTTC
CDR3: CASSAGVSSYEQYF